This T cell receptor beta chain comes out of a study of shared clonotypes between healthy human individuals (dated by TCRdb to 2019 to 2021). Study-wide context: A couple of women and a few men aged 18 to 49 years were included in the cohort. Per donor, three plates each were used for CD4 naive and CD4 memory, two for CD8 naive, and one for CD8 memory. To estimate repertoire size and how much clonotypes are shared between individuals, the study performed deep sequencing of blood TCR repertoires from a few healthy adults. To increase sequencing depth and limit assay-specific biases, TCR repertoire library preparation and sequencing were carried out by different laboratories using diverse techniques. Between about 0.85 and 10 billion PBMCs per donor were obtained by leukapheresis.

This clone has only one observation. Its recognized antigen is unknown. Within one base of it there is no much larger clone, and no base qualities were kept. The donors were healthy, HIV-negative adults with no recently reported acute infections or vaccinations. Every donor was a Caucasian adult living in Nashville, Tennessee, USA. Magnetic negative selection was used to enrich CD4+ T cells, after which naive cells were positively selected on CD45RA and the negative fraction became the memory subset. Blood was obtained by leukapheresis, after which PBMCs were separated by Ficoll-Histopaque density gradient centrifugation and cryopreserved in liquid nitrogen vapor phase. Analytical flow cytometry was used to check the purity and quantity of every magnetically sorted T cell population. Genomic DNA was isolated from each sorted fraction and quantified by UV absorbance on a Nanodrop 2000c. The CDR3 covers 16 residues, taking in both the cysteine and the phenylalanine. Only the CDR3 DNA is retained, 48 bases long and in frame from the first base. The germline V gene (reference sequence) provides CDR1 SEHNR and CDR2 FQNEAQ. V is cut back by 5 bases and J by 10 bases, with 18 bases in the junction unmatched.

Overall study outcomes, separate from this receptor: Larger estimated clonotype richness was generally found for naive subsets than for memory subsets. The small number of donors limited the genetic and exposure-history diversity represented. Sharing across a few donors was observed for about 5% of naive CD4, less than 4% of naive CD8, over 2% of memory CD4, and roughly 0.4% of memory CD8 clonotypes. Compared with non-shared clonotypes, the clonotypes found in all four sorted-subset donors had higher generation probabilities. Sampling was limited to blood, and TCR repertoires in tissue likely differ from TCR repertoires in blood. Rarefaction of sorted-subset datasets indicated incomplete sequencing despite the large sequencing depth. Pairwise subsampling indicated that sequencing depth was expected to affect the degree of clonotype sharing among donors.

Using the deep immunoSEQ assay, TCR CDR3 regions were amplified from genomic DNA by multiplex PCR. For each cell subset, the extracted genomic DNA was distributed evenly across all wells of several immunoSEQ 96-well plates, and each plate served as one replicate. For sorted subsets, roughly 0.2 ug genomic DNA, equal to 25,000 to 35,000 T cell genomes, was loaded into each replicate PCR. Purified libraries were measured with a Qubit 3.0 fluorometer, size-checked on a Bioanalyzer 2100, and measured again with the KAPA Library Quantification kit. Each immunoSEQ 96-well plate was sequenced on its own single-read 150-cycle Illumina NextSeq 550 flow cell. In the source study's methods: Because the immunoSEQ output included only junctional sequences and no quality scores, the filtering could not be the same as the filtering used for full-length reads. Sequences were annotated with PyIR, a Python wrapper for IgBLAST v1.9, using IMGT germline references to assign V/J genes and CDR3. Reads were removed for weak V/J assignments (E-value above 1e-6), missing CDR3, stop codons, out-of-frame junctions, or ambiguous translated residues. V3J clonotypes were defined as sequences sharing an identical inferred V gene, J gene, and CDR3 amino acid sequence. To compute the percentage overlap between repertoires, the number of shared unique clonotypes was divided by the size of the smaller repertoire. RTK rarefaction, the Chao1 estimator, and Recon v2.1 estimates of unobserved clonotypes were used to assess repertoire richness. OLGA was used to compute generation probabilities for all TCRbeta clonotypes that the gDNA method yielded from a handful of donors. What TCRdb holds here is the immuneACCESS table cut down to in-frame rearrangements. Part of the clones is not present; checked against another copy, under half of the missing clones reflect an unresolved V gene, and the others are unexplained. V and J calls and clone size are given by that table; D and trimming were obtained from the DNA. This sample lists roughly 2 million clones; over 85% were detected once. Of the sample, 0.13% falls within the top ten clones.

The receptor chain draws on TRBV7-9 and TRBJ2-7, and TRBD2 matches 9 of the central bases. The TCR comes from a man aged 18 to 35 in good health. The sequencing input was naive CD4+ T cells sorted from blood. The label giving this sample's cell subset or site can be read as: CD45RA+ positively selected. The nucleotide sequence is TGTGCCAGCAGCGAAGGCCCCGGGACTAGCCCTTCTAGACAGTACTTC. Translation gives CASSEGPGTSPSRQYF. With the portions outside the CDR3 filled from the reference TRBV7-9 and TRBJ2-7 genes, the complete variable region becomes DTGVSQNPRHKITKRGQNVTFRCDPISEHNRLYWYRQTLGQGPEFLTYFQNEAQLEKSRLLSDRFSAERPKGSFSTLEIQRTEQGDSAMYLCASSEGPGTSPSRQYFGPGTRLTVT.